The rows below give T cell receptor beta chains drawn from one sample of a study of T cell repertoires and HLA-DP antigens. Profiled with immunoSEQ multiplex PCR; TCRdb holds only in-frame clones, not every one. The sample yields roughly 110,000 clones, around 92% seen once. These TCRs are of unknown antigen specificity. Source material: CD4+ T cells from PBMCs. Receptor source: a woman aged 18-30 years in good health and CMV-seronegative. The CDR3 runs from the conserved cysteine through the conserved F or W. A D gene is named only where the DNA matches it firmly. Size is stated for part of the rows, as once, few or many counts, or as a class when the clone is expanded.

TRBV10-3	.	.	TRBJ2-7	TGTGCCATCAGTGACTCGGGGTCCTTTCGCATATACGAGCAGTACTTC	CAISDSGSFRIYEQYF
TRBV28	.	.	TRBJ2-6	TGTGCCTCCCGCCGGTCTGGGGCCAACGTCCTGACTTTC	CASRRSGANVLTF
TRBV2	TRBD2	.	TRBJ2-3	TGTGCCAGCAGGGTAGCGGGGGGGATTACTAGCACAGATACGCAGTATTTT	CASRVAGGITSTDTQYF
TRBV5-1	TRBD2	.	TRBJ2-5	TGCGCCAGCATCCGGGCCCCCGGGGGGGAGACCCAGTACTTC	CASIRAPGGETQYF
TRBV7-2	TRBD2	.	TRBJ2-1	TGTGCCAGCAGTTTAGCGGGGGGGCCTACCAATGAGCAGTTCTTC	CASSLAGGPTNEQFF
TRBV7-7	.	.	TRBJ2-6	TGTGCCAGCAGCTTAAAGTGGCCACAAAGTCGGGCCAACGTCCTGACTTTC	CASSLKWPQSRANVLTF
TRBV7-2	.	.	TRBJ2-3	TGTGCCAGCAGCCGACTGGGGGCAGGACCCACAGATACGCAGTATTTT	CASSRLGAGPTDTQYF
TRBV18	.	.	TRBJ1-5	TGTGCCAGCTCAGACGGCGGGGAGGGAGCGGCGGCTCAGCCCCAGCATTTT	CASSDGGEGAAAQPQHF
TRBV7-9	.	once	TRBJ1-2	TGTGCCATACAGTGGCTCTATGGCTACACCTTC	CAIQWLYGYTF
TRBV28	.	.	TRBJ1-5	TGTGCCAGCAGTTCCCGGAGAGGTTTGTCTCTTTGGGATAGCAATCAGCCCCAGCATTTT	CASSSRRGLSLWDSNQPQHF
TRBV7-2	.	.	TRBJ1-2	TGTGCCAGCAGCTTAGAGGAATTAGTCGGGTATGGCTACACCTTC	CASSLEELVGYGYTF
TRBV11-2	.	.	TRBJ1-6	TGTGCCAGCAGCCTAGCCTACAACCCCAATTCACCCCTCCACTTT	CASSLAYNPNSPLHF
TRBV5-8	.	once	TRBJ1-4	TGTGCCAGCAGCCCCGGACAAGCGTATGAAAAACTGTTTTTT	CASSPGQAYEKLFF
TRBV5-1	.	.	TRBJ2-3	TGCGCCAGCAGCTTGGCCGGAACCCCGTACAGGGGCACAGATACGCAGTATTTT	CASSLAGTPYRGTDTQYF
TRBV4-2	TRBD2	once	TRBJ2-5	TGTGCCAGCGCCCTTCAGGGGACTAGCGGCGAGTACCAAGAGACCCAGTACTTC	CASALQGTSGEYQETQYF
TRBV27	.	.	TRBJ1-1	TGTGCCAGCAGTTCACGGGGCGAAGGTACTGAAGCTTTCTTT	CASSSRGEGTEAFF
TRBV5-4	.	.	TRBJ2-2	TGTGCCAGCAGCCGGCCGGGAGTTTTGAACACCGGGGAGCTGTTTTTT	CASSRPGVLNTGELFF
TRBV7-2	.	.	TRBJ2-3	TGTGCCAGCGGCCTCGATACGCAGTATTTT	CASGLDTQYF
TRBV4-1	.	.	TRBJ1-1	TGCGCCAGCAGCCGTCCACGACGGCCACCCTATGAAGCTTTCTTT	CASSRPRRPPYEAFF
TRBV27	.	.	TRBJ1-2	TGTGCCAGCAGTTCCCCGGCGCGGGACTATGGCTACACCTTC	CASSSPARDYGYTF
TRBV27	.	.	TRBJ1-5	TGTGCCAGCAGTTTAGAAGGGGTTAGCAATCAGCCCCAGCATTTT	CASSLEGVSNQPQHF
TRBV18	.	.	TRBJ2-1	TGTGCCAGCTCACCGGGGCTAGCTGACTACAATGAGCAGTTCTTC	CASSPGLADYNEQFF
TRBV6-4	.	.	TRBJ1-5	TGTGCCAGCAGTGACTCGAGAAGCGGCCAGGTCGCGGATCAGCCCCAGCATTTT	CASSDSRSGQVADQPQHF
TRBV2	TRBD1	once	TRBJ1-3	TGTGCCAGCAACTCGGACAGGGGGAACACCATATATTTT	CASNSDRGNTIYF
TRBV7-2	TRBD1	few	TRBJ1-2	TGTGCCAGCAGCGCAGACAGGGGGCCCCGCTACACCTTC	CASSADRGPRYTF
TRBV5-1	.	.	TRBJ1-5	TGCGCCAGCAGCCCGGGGACAATGCTTGGGAATCAGCCCCAGCATTTT	CASSPGTMLGNQPQHF
TRBV9	.	.	TRBJ1-1	TGTGCCAGCAGCGTAGTCGAGGGCTTGGGCACTGAAGCTTTCTTT	CASSVVEGLGTEAFF
TRBV5-1	TRBD2	.	TRBJ2-1	TGCGCCAGCAGCTTGGTGCCTCCGACTAGCGGGGGTCTTAATGAGCAGTTCTTC	CASSLVPPTSGGLNEQFF